This TCR beta chain was observed in a study of T cell responses to AZD1222 COVID-19 vaccine. A remark on this clone: Its antigen is undetermined.

In germline, CDR1 is GTSNPN, CDR2 SVGIG (reference sequence). There are 12 residues in the CDR3. Between the trimmed V and J ends, which lost 1 base and 7 bases, there was a span of 8 bases. Measured with immunoSEQ multiplex PCR; TCRdb has only the in-frame clones, and not every one. This table has about 130,000 clones, nearly 90% appearing once. General study results and limits: An increase in Spike-specific TCR breadth and depth was observed after two AZD1222 doses.

The sample in question was peripheral blood, obtained 28 days after the second AZD1222 dose. The receptor was isolated from an adult who received the AZD1222 COVID-19 vaccine. The rearrangement joins TRBV30 to TRBJ1-3; D not certain. The CDR3 is CAWSALRNTIYF. The CDR3 coding sequence is TGTGCCTGGAGTGCCTTGCGGAACACCATATATTTT.